The rows below give T cell receptor beta chains drawn from one sample of a study of ipilimumab plus nivolumab after autologous stem cell transplantation. Sequenced by immunoSEQ multiplex PCR; TCRdb stores in-frame clones only, minus some. The table includes about 22,000 clones, over 65% detected once. The sample here was PBMCs, taken in a trial of ipilimumab plus nivolumab as post-transplant consolidation. These receptors originate from a male donor with diffuse large B-cell lymphoma. The CDR3 runs from the conserved cysteine through the conserved F or W. D genes are given only for firm matches. A row's size may be missing; if present it is once, few, many or a size class.

v_call	clone_size	d_call	j_call	cdr3_aa	cdr3_nt
TRBV5-1	.	TRBD1	TRBJ2-7	CASSWIGQGSDEQYF	TGCGCCAGCAGCTGGATAGGACAGGGGTCCGACGAGCAGTACTTC
TRBV12-5	.	TRBD2	TRBJ2-4	CASGSGLAGRRIGNIQYF	TGTGCTAGTGGTTCGGGACTAGCGGGGCGGAGAATTGGGAACATTCAGTACTTC
TRBV27	.	.	TRBJ1-6	CASSRSANSPLHF	TGTGCCAGCAGTCGATCGGCCAATTCACCCCTCCACTTT
TRBV14	.	TRBD1	TRBJ2-7	CASSLVAGGSYEQYF	TGTGCCAGCAGCCTTGTCGCAGGGGGATCCTACGAGCAGTACTTC
TRBV6-1	.	.	TRBJ2-2	CASILNMGDTGELFF	TGTGCCAGCATTCTCAACATGGGGGACACCGGGGAGCTGTTTTTT
TRBV11-3	.	TRBD2	TRBJ2-5	CASSTAREGETQYF	TGTGCCAGCAGCACCGCGAGGGAGGGAGAGACCCAGTACTTC
TRBV30	medium-sized	.	TRBJ1-2	CAWSVGPGGYTF	TGTGCCTGGAGTGTAGGCCCCGGCGGCTACACCTTC
TRBV30	few	TRBD2	TRBJ2-2	CAWSASGTSEAGELFF	TGTGCCTGGAGTGCCTCCGGGACTAGTGAGGCCGGGGAGCTGTTTTTT
TRBV4-1	few	.	TRBJ1-1	CASSRGGILEAFF	TGCGCCAGCAGCCGGGGGGGTATTCTTGAAGCTTTCTTT
TRBV4-1	medium-sized	.	TRBJ2-2	CASSQLSGELFF	TGCGCCAGCAGCCAACTATCCGGGGAGCTGTTTTTT
TRBV11-3	.	TRBD2	TRBJ2-7	CASSSPGASGGFYEQYF	TGTGCCAGCAGCTCCCCAGGGGCTAGCGGGGGTTTCTACGAGCAGTACTTC
TRBV2	.	TRBD2	TRBJ2-5	CASLSPLAGFQETQYF	TGTGCCAGCCTATCTCCCCTAGCGGGTTTTCAAGAGACCCAGTACTTC
TRBV5-6	.	.	TRBJ1-2	CASSLRGLVAGYTF	TGTGCCAGCAGCTTACGGGGGCTGGTGGCTGGCTACACCTTC
TRBV14	.	TRBD2	TRBJ2-6	CASSPLASGASSGANVLTF	TGTGCCAGCAGCCCCCTGGCAAGCGGGGCCAGCTCTGGGGCCAACGTCCTGACTTTC
TRBV4-1	.	TRBD1	TRBJ1-6	CASSQDLTGGNSPLHF	TGCGCCAGCAGCCAAGATCTGACAGGGGGGAATTCACCCCTCCACTTT
TRBV2	.	.	TRBJ1-1	CASSEAVFHEGAFF	TGTGCCAGCAGTGAAGCGGTGTTTCACGAGGGAGCTTTCTTT
TRBV7-2	.	.	TRBJ1-3	CASSLQSSGNTIYF	TGTGCCAGCAGCTTGCAGAGCTCTGGAAACACCATATATTTT
TRBV9	.	.	TRBJ1-1	CASSVYAGAGNTEAFF	TGTGCCAGCAGCGTATATGCAGGCGCGGGAAACACTGAAGCTTTCTTT
TRBV28	.	TRBD1	TRBJ2-7	CASSSPGTGIHEQYF	TGTGCCAGCAGTTCCCCCGGGACAGGGATACACGAGCAGTACTTC
TRBV4-1	.	.	TRBJ2-3	CASSQGSHTDTQYF	TGCGCCAGCAGCCAAGGTTCCCACACAGATACGCAGTATTTT
TRBV18	.	.	TRBJ2-2	CASSLQRRGPGNTGELFF	TGTGCCAGCTCACTACAACGACGGGGGCCGGGTAACACCGGGGAGCTGTTTTTT
TRBV21-1	.	.	TRBJ2-5	CASSKRDRTWEQYF	TGTGCCAGCAGCAAAAGGGACAGAACCTGGGAGCAGTACTTC
TRBV29-1	few	.	TRBJ2-1	CSVAPGRDLSYNEQFF	TGCAGCGTGGCTCCGGGGCGGGACCTCTCCTACAATGAGCAGTTCTTC
TRBV11-3	.	.	TRBJ2-7	CASSLEIHYEQYF	TGTGCCAGCAGCTTAGAGATACACTACGAGCAGTACTTC
TRBV4-1	.	.	TRBJ1-1	CASSQDRDIEAFF	TGCGCCAGCAGCCAAGATCGGGACATTGAAGCTTTCTTT
TRBV6-1	few	TRBD1	TRBJ1-2	CASRLQGDYYGYTF	TGTGCCAGCAGACTACAGGGGGATTACTATGGCTACACCTTC
TRBV5-1	.	TRBD2	TRBJ2-7	CASSLTSGGYYEQYF	TGCGCCAGCAGCTTGACTAGCGGGGGATACTACGAGCAGTACTTC
TRBV4-1	.	.	TRBJ2-2	CASSQYPSTGELFF	TGCGCCAGCAGCCAATACCCCAGTACCGGGGAGCTGTTTTTT
TRBV19	few	.	TRBJ1-2	CASSFLGNYGYTF	TGTGCCAGTAGTTTTCTAGGCAACTATGGCTACACCTTC
TRBV7-2	few	.	TRBJ1-5	CASRKTQGSPQHF	TGTGCCAGCAGGAAGACTCAGGGAAGCCCCCAGCATTTT
TRBV7-2	.	.	TRBJ1-1	CASSLGRWMNTEAFF	TGTGCCAGCAGCTTAGGTCGTTGGATGAACACTGAAGCTTTCTTT
TRBV27	.	.	TRBJ2-3	CASSSVGGPTDTQYF	TGTGCCAGCAGCTCCGTGGGGGGCCCCACAGATACGCAGTATTTT
TRBV6-5	few	.	TRBJ1-1	CASSSPNGAGTEAFF	TGTGCCAGCAGTTCCCCTAACGGGGCTGGCACTGAAGCTTTCTTT
TRBV28	.	.	TRBJ1-2	CASSLADPGGGGYTF	TGTGCCAGCAGTTTAGCGGACCCAGGAGGTGGTGGCTACACCTTC
TRBV5-1	.	TRBD1	TRBJ1-2	CASSTGDRGIGYTF	TGCGCCAGCAGCACGGGGGACAGGGGCATTGGCTACACCTTC
TRBV6-1	.	.	TRBJ1-1	CASSSSRRSEAFF	TGTGCCAGCAGCTCCTCAAGGCGCTCTGAAGCTTTCTTT
TRBV5-5	.	.	TRBJ1-4	CASSSSRGGFFEKLFF	TGTGCCAGCAGCTCCTCGCGAGGGGGGTTTTTCGAAAAACTGTTTTTT
TRBV11-3	once	TRBD2	TRBJ2-7	CASSLIREGEQYF	TGTGCCAGCAGCTTAATTCGGGAGGGCGAGCAGTACTTC
TRBV5-4	.	TRBD2	TRBJ2-7	CASSPGGEQYF	TGTGCCAGCAGCCCGGGAGGGGAGCAGTACTTC
TRBV18	.	.	TRBJ1-2	CASSPTGQYGYTF	TGTGCCAGCTCACCCACAGGGCAATATGGCTACACCTTC
TRBV6-1	.	.	TRBJ1-5	CASSEALEGIPQHF	TGTGCCAGCAGTGAAGCGCTTGAGGGGATTCCCCAGCATTTT
TRBV6-4	.	.	TRBJ2-1	CASSDVWGNEQFF	TGTGCCAGCAGTGACGTCTGGGGGAATGAGCAGTTCTTC
TRBV11-3	.	.	TRBJ2-5	CASSERPGQETQYF	TGTGCCAGCAGTGAACGGCCCGGCCAAGAGACCCAGTACTTC